This TCR beta chain was sequenced during a study of OX40 agonist ivuxolimab in advanced cancers. In the study overall: Ivuxolimab doses were 0.01, 0.1, 0.3, 1.5, 3 or 10 mg/kg every 2 weeks. Study-wide findings and caveats: Clonal expansion from baseline to week 6 occurred in both CD4+ and CD8+ T cells. Patients with a partial response at 0.1-3.0 mg/kg had among the lowest clonal expansion.

Clones were read by immunoSEQ multiplex PCR, and TCRdb kept only the in-frame ones, dropping some. The sample carries 25,000 to 30,000 clones, about 82% recorded once. Points on this clone: The antigen remains unidentified.

Germline V gene lookup returns CDR1 SGHNT and CDR2 YYREEE (reference sequence). V was cut by 4 bases and J by 0 bases, with 10 bases left in between. This CDR3 comprises 15 residues. This clonotype originated in an adult with an advanced solid tumor such as melanoma, head and neck, liver or kidney cancer. This sample comprised CD4+ or CD8+ T cells sorted from blood, obtained in a trial of the OX40 agonist ivuxolimab. This chain links TRBV5-4 with TRBJ1-4; possibly TRBD1 for D (5 bases). CDR3 amino acids: CASSDDSTTNEKLFF. CDR3 DNA: TGTGCCAGCAGCGACGACAGCACAACTAATGAAAAACTGTTTTTT.